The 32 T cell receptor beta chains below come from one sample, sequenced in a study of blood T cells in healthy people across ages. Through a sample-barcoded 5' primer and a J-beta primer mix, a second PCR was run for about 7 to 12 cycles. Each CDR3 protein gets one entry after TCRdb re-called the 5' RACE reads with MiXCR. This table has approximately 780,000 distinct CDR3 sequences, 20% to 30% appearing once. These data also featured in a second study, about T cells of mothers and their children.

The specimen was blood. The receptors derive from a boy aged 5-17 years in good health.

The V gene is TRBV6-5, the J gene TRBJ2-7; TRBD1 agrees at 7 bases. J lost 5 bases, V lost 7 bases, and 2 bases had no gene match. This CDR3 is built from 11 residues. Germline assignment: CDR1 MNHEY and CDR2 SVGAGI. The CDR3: CASKQGNEQYF. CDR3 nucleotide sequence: TGTGCCAGCAAACAGGGGAACGAGCAGTACTTC.

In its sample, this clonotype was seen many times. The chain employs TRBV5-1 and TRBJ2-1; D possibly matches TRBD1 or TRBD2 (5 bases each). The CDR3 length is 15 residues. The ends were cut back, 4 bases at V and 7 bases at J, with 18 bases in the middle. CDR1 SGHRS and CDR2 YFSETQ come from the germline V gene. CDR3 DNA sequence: TGCGCCAGCAGCCTGAGGGGAGTGGGGCAGAATGAGCAGTTCTTC. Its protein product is CASSLRGVGQNEQFF.

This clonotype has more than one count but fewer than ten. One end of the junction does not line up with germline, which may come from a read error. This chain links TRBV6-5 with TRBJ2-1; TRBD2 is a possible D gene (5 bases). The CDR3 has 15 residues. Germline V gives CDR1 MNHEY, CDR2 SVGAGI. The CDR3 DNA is TGTGCCAGCAGTCTCCGGGGTGCCTCCTACAATGAGCGGTTCTTC. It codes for CASSLRGASYNERFF.

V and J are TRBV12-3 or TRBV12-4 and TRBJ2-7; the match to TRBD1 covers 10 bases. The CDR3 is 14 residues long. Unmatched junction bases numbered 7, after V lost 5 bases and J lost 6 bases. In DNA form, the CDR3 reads TGTGCCAGCAGTCTAGACAGGGGGCTCACCGAGCAGTACTTC. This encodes CASSLDRGLTEQYF.

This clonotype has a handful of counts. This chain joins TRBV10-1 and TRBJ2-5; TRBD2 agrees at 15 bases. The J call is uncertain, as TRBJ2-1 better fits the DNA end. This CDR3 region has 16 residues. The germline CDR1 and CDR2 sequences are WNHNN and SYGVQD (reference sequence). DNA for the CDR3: TGCGCCAGCAGTGCGGGGACTAGCGGGGGGCTCGGTGAGCAGTTCTTC. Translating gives CASSAGTSGGLGEQFF.

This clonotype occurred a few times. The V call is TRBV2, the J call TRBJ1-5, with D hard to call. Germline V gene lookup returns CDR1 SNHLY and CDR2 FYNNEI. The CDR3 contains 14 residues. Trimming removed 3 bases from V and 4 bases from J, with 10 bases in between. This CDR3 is CASSERQLNQPQHF. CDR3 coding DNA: TGTGCCAGCAGTGAGCGGCAGCTGAATCAGCCCCAGCATTTT.

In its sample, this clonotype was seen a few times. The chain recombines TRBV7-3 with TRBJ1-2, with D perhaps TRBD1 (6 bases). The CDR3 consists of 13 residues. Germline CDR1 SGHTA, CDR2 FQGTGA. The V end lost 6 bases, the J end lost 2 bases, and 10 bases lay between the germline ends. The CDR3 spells CASSFDRNYGYTF. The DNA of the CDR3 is TGTGCCAGCAGTTTCGACAGGAACTATGGCTACACCTTC.

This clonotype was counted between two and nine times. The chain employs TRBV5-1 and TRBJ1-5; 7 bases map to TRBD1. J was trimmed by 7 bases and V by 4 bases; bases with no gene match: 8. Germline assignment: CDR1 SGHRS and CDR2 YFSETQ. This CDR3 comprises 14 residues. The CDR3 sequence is CASSPDGGGQPQHF. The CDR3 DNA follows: TGCGCCAGCAGCCCTGACGGAGGGGGCCAGCCCCAGCATTTT.

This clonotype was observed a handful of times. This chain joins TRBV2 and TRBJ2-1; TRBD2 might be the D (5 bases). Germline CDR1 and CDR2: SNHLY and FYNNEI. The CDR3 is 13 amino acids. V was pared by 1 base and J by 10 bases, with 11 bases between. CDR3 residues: CASSEVATGEQFF. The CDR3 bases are TGTGCCAGCAGTGAAGTGGCGACGGGGGAGCAGTTCTTC.

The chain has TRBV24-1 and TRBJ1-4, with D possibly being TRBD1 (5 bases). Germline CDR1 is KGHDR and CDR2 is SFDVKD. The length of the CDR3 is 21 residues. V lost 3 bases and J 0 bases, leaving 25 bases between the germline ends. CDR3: CATSDRRDVGENLATNEKLFF. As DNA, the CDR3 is TGTGCCACCAGTGATCGCCGGGACGTAGGAGAGAACCTTGCAACTAATGAAAAACTGTTTTTT.

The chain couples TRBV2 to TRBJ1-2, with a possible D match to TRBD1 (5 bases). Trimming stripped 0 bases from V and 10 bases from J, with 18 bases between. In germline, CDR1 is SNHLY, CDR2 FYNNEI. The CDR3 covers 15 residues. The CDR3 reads CASSEAPSGEGDYTF. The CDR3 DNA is TGTGCCAGCAGTGAAGCGCCTTCAGGAGAAGGGGACTACACCTTC.

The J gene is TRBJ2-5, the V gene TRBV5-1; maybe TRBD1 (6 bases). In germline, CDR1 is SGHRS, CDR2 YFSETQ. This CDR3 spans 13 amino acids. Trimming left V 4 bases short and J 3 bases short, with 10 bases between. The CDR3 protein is CASSQGPKETQYF. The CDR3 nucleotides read TGCGCCAGCAGCCAGGGGCCCAAAGAGACCCAGTACTTC.

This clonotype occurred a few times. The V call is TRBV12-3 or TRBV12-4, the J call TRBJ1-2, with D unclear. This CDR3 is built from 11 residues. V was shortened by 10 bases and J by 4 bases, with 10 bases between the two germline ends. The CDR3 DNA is TGTGCCAACGGCGGTGGCTATGGCTACACCTTC. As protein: CANGGGYGYTF.

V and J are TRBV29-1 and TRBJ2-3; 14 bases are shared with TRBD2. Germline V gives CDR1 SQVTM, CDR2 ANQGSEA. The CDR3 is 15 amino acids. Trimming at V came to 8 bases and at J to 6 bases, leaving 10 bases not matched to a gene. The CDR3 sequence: CSSRGTSGSPDTQYF. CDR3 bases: TGCAGCTCTCGCGGGACTAGCGGGAGTCCGGATACGCAGTATTTT.

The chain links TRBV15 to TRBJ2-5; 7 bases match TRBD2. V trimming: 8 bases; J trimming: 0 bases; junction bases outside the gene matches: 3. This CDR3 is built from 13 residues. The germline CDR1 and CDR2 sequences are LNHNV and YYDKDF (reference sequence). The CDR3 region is CATAGVNQETQYF. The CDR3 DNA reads TGTGCCACCGCGGGGGTGAACCAAGAGACCCAGTACTTC.

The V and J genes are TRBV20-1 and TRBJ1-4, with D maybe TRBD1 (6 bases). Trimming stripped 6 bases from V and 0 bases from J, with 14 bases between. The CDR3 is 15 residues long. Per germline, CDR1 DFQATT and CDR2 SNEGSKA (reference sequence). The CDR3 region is CSAIDRTATNEKLFF. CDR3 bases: TGCAGTGCGATCGACAGGACTGCAACTAATGAAAAACTGTTTTTT.

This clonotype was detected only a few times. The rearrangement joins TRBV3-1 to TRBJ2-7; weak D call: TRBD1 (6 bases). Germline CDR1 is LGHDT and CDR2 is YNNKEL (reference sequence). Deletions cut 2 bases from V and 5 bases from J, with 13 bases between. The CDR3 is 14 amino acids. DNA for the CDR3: TGTGCCAGCAGCCAATACTCGACAGGCGACGAGCAGTACTTC. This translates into CASSQYSTGDEQYF.

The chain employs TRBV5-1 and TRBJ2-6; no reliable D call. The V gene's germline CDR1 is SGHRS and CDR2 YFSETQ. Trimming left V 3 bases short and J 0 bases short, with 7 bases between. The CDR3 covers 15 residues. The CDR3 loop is CASSSPTSGANVLTF. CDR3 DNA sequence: TGCGCCAGCAGCTCCCCCACCTCTGGGGCCAACGTCCTGACTTTC.

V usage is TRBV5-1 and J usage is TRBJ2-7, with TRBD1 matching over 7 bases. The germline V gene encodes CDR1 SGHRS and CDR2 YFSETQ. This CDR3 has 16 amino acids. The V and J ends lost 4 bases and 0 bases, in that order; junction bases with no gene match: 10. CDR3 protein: CASSPRPRGNSYEQYF. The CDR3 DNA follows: TGCGCCAGCAGCCCCCGACCCAGGGGGAACTCCTACGAGCAGTACTTC. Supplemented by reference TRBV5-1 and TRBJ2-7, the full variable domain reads KAGVTQTPRYLIKTRGQQVTLSCSPISGHRSVSWYQQTPGQGLQFLFEYFSETQRNKGNFPGRFSGRQFSNSRSEMNVSTLELGDSALYLCASSPRPRGNSYEQYFGPGTRLTVT.

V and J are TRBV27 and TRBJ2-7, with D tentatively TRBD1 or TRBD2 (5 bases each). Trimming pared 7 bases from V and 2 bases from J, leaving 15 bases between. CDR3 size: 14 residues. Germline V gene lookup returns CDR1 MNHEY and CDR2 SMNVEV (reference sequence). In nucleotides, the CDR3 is TGTGCCAGCAACCCCGGGGCCGGTCCCTACGAGCAGTACTTC. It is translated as CASNPGAGPYEQYF.

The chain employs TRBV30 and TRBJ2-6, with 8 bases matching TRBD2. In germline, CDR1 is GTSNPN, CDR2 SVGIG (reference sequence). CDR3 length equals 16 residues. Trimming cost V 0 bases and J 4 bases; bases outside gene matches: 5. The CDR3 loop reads CAWSVFRGGGANVLTF. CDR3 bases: TGTGCCTGGAGTGTTTTCCGGGGGGGCGGGGCCAACGTCCTGACTTTC.

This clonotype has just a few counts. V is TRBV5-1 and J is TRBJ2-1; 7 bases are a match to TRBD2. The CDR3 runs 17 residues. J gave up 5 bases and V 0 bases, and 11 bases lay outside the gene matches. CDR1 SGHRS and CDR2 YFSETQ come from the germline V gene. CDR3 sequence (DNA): TGCGCCAGCAGCTTGGCGGCGGCGGGGGTGGGGAACAATGAGCAGTTCTTC. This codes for CASSLAAAGVGNNEQFF.

CDR3 bases: TGTGCCAGCAGTTTTGACAGGGTACATGGCTACACCTTC. Its translation is CASSFDRVHGYTF. The J gene is TRBJ1-2, the V gene TRBV7-2, with 7 bases fitting TRBD1. CDR3 length equals 13 residues. CDR1 is SGHTA, CDR2 FQGNSA, per germline. The trim removed 6 bases at V and 6 bases at J, leaving 7 bases unmatched. The variable domain in full, with the rest retrieved from reference TRBV7-2 and TRBJ1-2, is GAGVSQSPSNKVTEKGKDVELRCDPISGHTALYWYRQSLGQGLEFLIYFQGNSAPDKSGLPSDRFSAERTGGSVSTLTIQRTQQEDSAVYLCASSFDRVHGYTFGSGTRLTVV.

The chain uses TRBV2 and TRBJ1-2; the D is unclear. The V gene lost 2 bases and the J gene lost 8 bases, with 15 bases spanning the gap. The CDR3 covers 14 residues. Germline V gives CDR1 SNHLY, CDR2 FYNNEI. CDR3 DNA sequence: TGTGCCAGCAGTGAATTTGCACACAGAATGGGCTACACCTTC. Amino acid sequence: CASSEFAHRMGYTF.

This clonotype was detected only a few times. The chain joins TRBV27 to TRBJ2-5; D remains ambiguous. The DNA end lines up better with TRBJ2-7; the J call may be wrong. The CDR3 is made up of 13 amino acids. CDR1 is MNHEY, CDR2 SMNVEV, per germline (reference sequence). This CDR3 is CASNTAGSYEQYF. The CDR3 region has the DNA TGTGCCAGCAATACGGCAGGCTCCTACGAGCAGTACTTC.

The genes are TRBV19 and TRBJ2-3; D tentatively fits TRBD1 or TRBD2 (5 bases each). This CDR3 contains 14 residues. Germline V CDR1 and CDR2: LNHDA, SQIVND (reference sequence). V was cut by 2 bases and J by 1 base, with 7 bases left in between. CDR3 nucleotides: TGTGCCAGTAGTATACGGGGCGGCACAGATACGCAGTATTTT. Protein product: CASSIRGGTDTQYF.

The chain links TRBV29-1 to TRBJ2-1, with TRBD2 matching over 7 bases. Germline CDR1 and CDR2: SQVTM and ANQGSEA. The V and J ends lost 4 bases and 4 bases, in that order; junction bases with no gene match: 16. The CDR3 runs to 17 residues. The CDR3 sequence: CSVGPNLASGGYNEQFF. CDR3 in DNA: TGCAGCGTTGGCCCCAACTTAGCTAGCGGAGGTTACAATGAGCAGTTCTTC.

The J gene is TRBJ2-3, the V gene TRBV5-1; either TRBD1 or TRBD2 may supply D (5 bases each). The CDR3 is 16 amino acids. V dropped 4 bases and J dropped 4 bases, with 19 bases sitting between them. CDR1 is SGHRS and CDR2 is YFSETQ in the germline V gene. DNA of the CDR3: TGCGCCAGCAGCATACTAACTAGGGACGTTGCAGATACGCAGTATTTT. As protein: CASSILTRDVADTQYF.

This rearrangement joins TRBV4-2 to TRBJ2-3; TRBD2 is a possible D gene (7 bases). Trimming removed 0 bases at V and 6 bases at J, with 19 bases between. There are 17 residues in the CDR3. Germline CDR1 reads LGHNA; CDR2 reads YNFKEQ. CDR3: CASSQEGRRGGQDTQYF. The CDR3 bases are TGTGCCAGCAGCCAAGAAGGCAGGAGGGGGGGCCAGGATACGCAGTATTTT.

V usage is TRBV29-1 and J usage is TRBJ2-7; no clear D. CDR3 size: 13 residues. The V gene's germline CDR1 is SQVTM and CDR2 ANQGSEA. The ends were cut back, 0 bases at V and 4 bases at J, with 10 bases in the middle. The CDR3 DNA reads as TGCAGCGTTGAAGATTTACCCGGGTACGAGCAGTACTTC. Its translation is CSVEDLPGYEQYF.

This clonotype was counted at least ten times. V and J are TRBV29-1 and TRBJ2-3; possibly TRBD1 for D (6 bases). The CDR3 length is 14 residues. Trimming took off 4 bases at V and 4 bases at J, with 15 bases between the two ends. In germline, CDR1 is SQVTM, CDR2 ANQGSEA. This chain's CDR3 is CSVVRQGIADTQYF. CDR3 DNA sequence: TGCAGCGTTGTCCGGCAGGGGATAGCAGATACGCAGTATTTT.

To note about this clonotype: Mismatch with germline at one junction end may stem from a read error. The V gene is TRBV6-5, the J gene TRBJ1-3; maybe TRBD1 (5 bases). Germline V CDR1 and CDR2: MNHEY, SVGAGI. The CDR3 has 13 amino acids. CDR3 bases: TGTGCCAGCAGGGACCGGGACGGAAACACCATACATTTT. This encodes CASRDRDGNTIHF.